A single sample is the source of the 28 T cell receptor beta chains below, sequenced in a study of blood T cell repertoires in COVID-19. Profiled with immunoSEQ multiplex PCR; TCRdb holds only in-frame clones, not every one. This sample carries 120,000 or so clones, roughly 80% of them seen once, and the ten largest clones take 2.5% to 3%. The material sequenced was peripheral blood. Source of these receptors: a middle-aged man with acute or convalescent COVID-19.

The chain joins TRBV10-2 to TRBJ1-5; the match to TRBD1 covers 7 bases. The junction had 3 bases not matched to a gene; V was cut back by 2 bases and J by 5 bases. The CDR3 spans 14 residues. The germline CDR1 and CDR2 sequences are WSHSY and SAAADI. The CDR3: CASSEVTGDQPQHF. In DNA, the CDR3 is TGCGCCAGCAGTGAGGTAACAGGGGATCAGCCCCAGCATTTT.

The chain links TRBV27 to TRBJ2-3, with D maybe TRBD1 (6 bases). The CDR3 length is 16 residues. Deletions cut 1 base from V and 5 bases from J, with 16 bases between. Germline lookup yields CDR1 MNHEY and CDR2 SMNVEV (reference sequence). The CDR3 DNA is TGTGCCAGCAGTTTATACCAGGGGCACGGGGTAGATACGCAGTATTTT. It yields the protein CASSLYQGHGVDTQYF.

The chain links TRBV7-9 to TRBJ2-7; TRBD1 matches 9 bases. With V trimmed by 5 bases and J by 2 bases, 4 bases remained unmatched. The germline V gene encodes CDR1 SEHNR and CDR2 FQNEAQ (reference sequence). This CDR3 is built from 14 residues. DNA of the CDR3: TGTGCCAGCAGCACTTGGACAGGGGCCTACGAGCAGTACTTC. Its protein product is CASSTWTGAYEQYF.

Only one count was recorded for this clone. CDR3 residues: CASSDSGGANNEQFF. CDR3 nucleotides: TGTGCCAGCAGTGATTCGGGGGGGGCAAACAATGAGCAGTTCTTC. The chain recombines TRBV6-4 with TRBJ2-1; 8 positions agree with TRBD2. The V gene end was trimmed by 3 bases and the J gene end by 5 bases; junction bases not matched to a gene: 6. Germline V gene lookup returns CDR1 MRHNA and CDR2 SNTAGT. The CDR3 length is 15 residues.

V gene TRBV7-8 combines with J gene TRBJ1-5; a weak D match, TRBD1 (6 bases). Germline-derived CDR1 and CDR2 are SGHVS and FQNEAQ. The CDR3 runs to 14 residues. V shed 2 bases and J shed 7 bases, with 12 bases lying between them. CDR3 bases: TGTGCCAGCAGCTTATCTACAGGGCAGCAGCCCCAGCATTTT. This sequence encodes CASSLSTGQQPQHF. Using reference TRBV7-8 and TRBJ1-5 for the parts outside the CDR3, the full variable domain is GAGVSQSPRYKVAKRGQDVALRCDPISGHVSLFWYQQALGQGPEFLTYFQNEAQLDKSGLPSDRFFAERPEGSVSTLKIQRTQQEDSAVYLCASSLSTGQQPQHFGDGTRLSIL.

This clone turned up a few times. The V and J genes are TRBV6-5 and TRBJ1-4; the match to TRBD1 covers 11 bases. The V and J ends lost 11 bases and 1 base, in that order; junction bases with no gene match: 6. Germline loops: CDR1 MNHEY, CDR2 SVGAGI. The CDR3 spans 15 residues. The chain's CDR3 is CASGTGGLTNEKLFF. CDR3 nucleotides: TGTGCCTCCGGGACAGGGGGGTTAACTAATGAAAAACTGTTTTTT.

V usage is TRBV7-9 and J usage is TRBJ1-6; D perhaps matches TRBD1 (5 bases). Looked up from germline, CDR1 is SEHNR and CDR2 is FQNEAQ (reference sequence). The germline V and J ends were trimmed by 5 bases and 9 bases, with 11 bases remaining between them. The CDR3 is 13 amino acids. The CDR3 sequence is CASSPDTISPLHF. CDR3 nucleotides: TGTGCCAGCAGCCCGGACACTATTTCACCCCTCCACTTT. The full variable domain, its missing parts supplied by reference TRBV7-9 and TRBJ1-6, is DTGVSQNPRHKITKRGQNVTFRCDPISEHNRLYWYRQTLGQGPEFLTYFQNEAQLEKSRLLSDRFSAERPKGSFSTLEIQRTEQGDSAMYLCASSPDTISPLHFGNGTRLTVT.

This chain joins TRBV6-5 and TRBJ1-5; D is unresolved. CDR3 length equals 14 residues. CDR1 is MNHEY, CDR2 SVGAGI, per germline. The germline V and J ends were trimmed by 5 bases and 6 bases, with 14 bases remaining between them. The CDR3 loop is CASSRREAGQPQHF. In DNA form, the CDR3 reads TGTGCCAGCAGTAGACGGGAGGCAGGTCAGCCCCAGCATTTT.

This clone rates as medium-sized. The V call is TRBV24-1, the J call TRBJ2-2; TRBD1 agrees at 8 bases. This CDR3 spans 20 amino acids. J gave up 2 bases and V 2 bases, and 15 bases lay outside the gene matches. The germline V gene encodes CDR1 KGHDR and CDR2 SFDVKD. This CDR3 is CATSDSYMTGEGRNTGELFF. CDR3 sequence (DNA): TGTGCCACCAGTGATTCCTATATGACAGGGGAAGGACGAAACACCGGGGAGCTGTTTTTT.

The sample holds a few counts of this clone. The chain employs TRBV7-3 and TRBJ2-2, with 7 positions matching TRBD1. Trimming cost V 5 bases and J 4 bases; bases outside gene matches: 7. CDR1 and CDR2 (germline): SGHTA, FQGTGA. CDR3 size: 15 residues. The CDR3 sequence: CASSPDRASTGELFF. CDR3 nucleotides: TGTGCCAGCAGCCCCGACAGGGCGAGCACCGGGGAGCTGTTTTTT.

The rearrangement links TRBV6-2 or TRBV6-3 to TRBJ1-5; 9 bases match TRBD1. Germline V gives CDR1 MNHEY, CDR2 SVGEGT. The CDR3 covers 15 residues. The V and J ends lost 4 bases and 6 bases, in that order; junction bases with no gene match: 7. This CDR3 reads CASSFSGTGSQPQHF. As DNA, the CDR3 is TGTGCCAGCAGTTTCTCCGGGACAGGGAGTCAGCCCCAGCATTTT.

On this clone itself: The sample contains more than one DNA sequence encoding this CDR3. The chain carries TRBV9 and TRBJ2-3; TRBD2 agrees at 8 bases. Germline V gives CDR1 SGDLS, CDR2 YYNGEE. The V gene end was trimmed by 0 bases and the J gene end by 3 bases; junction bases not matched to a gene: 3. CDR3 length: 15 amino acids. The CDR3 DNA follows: TGTGCCAGCAGCGTAGTGAGCGGGAGTACAGATACGCAGTATTTT. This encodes CASSVVSGSTDTQYF.

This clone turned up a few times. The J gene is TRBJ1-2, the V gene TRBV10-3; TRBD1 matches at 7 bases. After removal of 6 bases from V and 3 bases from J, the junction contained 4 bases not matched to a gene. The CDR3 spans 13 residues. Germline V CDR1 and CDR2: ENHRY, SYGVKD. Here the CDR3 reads CAIRGQNYYGYTF. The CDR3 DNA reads TGTGCCATCAGGGGACAGAATTACTATGGCTACACCTTC.

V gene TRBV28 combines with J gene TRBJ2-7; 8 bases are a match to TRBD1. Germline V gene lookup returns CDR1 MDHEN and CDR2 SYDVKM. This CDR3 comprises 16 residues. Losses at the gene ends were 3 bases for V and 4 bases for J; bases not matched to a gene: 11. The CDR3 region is CASSFKSPGGIYEQYF. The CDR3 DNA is TGTGCCAGCAGTTTTAAGTCCCCAGGGGGCATTTACGAGCAGTACTTC.

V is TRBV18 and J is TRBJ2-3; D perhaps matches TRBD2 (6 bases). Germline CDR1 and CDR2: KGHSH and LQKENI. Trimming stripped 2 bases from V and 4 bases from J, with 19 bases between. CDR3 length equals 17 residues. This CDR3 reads CASSPDLPAGNPDTQYF. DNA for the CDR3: TGTGCCAGCTCACCAGATCTCCCCGCGGGGAATCCAGATACGCAGTATTTT.

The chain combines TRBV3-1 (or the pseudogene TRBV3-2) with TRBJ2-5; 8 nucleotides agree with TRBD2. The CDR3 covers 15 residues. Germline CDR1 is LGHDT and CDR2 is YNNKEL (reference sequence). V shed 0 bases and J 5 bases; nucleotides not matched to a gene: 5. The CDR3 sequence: CASSQDREGRETQYF. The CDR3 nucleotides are TGTGCCAGCAGCCAAGATCGGGAGGGGCGGGAGACCCAGTACTTC.

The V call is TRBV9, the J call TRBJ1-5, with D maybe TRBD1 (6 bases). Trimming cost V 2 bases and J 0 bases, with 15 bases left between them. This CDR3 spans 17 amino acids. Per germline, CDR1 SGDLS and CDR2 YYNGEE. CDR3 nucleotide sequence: TGTGCCAGCAGCGTCTTGGACAGAGGGTATAGCAATCAGCCCCAGCATTTT. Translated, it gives CASSVLDRGYSNQPQHF. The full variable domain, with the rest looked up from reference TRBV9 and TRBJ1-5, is DSGVTQTPKHLITATGQRVTLRCSPRSGDLSVYWYQQSLDQGLQFLIQYYNGEERAKGNILERFSAQQFPDLHSELNLSSLELGDSALYFCASSVLDRGYSNQPQHFGDGTRLSIL.

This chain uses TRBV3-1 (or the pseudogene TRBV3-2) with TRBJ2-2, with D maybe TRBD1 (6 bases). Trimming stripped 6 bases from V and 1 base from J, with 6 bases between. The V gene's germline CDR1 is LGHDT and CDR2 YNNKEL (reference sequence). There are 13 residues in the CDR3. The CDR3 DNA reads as TGTGCCAGCAGGGACAGGAACACCGGGGAGCTGTTTTTT. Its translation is CASRDRNTGELFF.

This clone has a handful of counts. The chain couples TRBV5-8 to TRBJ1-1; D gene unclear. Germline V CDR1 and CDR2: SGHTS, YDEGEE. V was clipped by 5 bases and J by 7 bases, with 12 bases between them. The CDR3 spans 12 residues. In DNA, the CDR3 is TGTGCCAGCAGGGCAGTCATTTTTGAAGCTTTCTTT. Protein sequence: CASRAVIFEAFF. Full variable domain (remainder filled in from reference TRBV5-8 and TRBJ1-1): EAGVTQSPTHLIKTRGQQATLRCSPISGHTSVYWYQQALGLGLQFLLWYDEGEERNRGNFPPRFSGRQFPNYSSELNVNALELEDSALYLCASRAVIFEAFFGQGTRLTVV.

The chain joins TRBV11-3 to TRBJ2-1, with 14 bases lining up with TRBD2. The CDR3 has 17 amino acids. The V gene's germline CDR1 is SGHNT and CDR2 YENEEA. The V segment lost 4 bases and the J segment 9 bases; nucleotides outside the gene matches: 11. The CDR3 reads CASSSPSGTSGGGEQFF. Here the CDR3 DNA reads TGTGCCAGCAGCTCCCCTTCCGGGACTAGCGGGGGCGGTGAGCAGTTCTTC.

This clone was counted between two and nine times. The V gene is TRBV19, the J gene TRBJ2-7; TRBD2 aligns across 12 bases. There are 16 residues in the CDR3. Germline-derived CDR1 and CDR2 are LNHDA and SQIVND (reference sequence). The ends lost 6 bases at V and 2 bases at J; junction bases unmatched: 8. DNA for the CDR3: TGTGCCAGTAGATCGGCGGGACTAGCGGGCGCCTACGAGCAGTACTTC. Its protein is CASRSAGLAGAYEQYF.

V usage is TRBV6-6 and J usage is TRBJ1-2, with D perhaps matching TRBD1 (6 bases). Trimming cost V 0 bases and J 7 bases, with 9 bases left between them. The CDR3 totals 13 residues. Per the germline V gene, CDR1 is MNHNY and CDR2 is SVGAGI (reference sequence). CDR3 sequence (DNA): TGTGCCAGCAGTTACTCCCAACAGGGTGGCTACACCTTC. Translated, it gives CASSYSQQGGYTF.

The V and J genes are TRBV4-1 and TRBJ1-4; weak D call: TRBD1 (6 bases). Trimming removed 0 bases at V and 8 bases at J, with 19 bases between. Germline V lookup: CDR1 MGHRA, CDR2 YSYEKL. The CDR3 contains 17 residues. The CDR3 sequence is CASSQDGDTPTREKLFF. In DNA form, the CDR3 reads TGCGCCAGCAGCCAAGATGGGGACACTCCAACGAGGGAAAAACTGTTTTTT.

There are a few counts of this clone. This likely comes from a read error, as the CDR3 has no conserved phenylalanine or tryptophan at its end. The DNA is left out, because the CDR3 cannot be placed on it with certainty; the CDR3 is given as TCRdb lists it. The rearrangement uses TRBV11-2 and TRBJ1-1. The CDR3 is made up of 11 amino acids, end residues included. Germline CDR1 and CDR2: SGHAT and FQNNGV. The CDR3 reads CASSFLGIVVL.

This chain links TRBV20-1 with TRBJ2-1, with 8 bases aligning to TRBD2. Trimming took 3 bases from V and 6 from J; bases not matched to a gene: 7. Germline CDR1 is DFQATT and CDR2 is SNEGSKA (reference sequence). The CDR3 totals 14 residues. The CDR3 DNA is TGCAGTGCTAGTAAGCTAGCGGGTACCAATGAGCAGTTCTTC. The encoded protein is CSASKLAGTNEQFF.

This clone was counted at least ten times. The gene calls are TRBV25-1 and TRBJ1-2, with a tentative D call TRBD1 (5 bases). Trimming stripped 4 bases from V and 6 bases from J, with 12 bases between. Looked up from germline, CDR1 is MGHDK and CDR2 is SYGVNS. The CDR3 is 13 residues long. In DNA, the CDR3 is TGTGCCAGCAGTGGCCTGAAGACAGATGGCTACACCTTC. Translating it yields CASSGLKTDGYTF.

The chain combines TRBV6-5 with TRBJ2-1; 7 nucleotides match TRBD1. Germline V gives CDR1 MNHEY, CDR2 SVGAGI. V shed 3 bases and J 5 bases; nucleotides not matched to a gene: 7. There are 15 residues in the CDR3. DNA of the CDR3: TGTGCCAGCAGTTATAACAGGGGAAGGCACAATGAGCAGTTCTTC. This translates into CASSYNRGRHNEQFF.

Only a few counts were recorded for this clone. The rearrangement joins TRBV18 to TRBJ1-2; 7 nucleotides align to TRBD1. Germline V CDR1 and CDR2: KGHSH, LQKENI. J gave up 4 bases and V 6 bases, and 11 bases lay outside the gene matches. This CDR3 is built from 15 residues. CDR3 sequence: CASSTKGALIYGYTF. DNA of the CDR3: TGTGCCAGCTCGACCAAGGGGGCGCTGATCTATGGCTACACCTTC.